The source of this TCR beta chain is a study of shared clonotypes between healthy human individuals. Naive-designated CD8 cells lacked CD45RO, were positively enriched for CCR7, and omitted terminally differentiated effector memory CD45RA+ cells. The CDR3 is made up of 14 amino acids. V was shortened by 6 bases and J by 8 bases, with 14 bases between the two germline ends. CDR1 is LNHDA, CDR2 SQIVND, per germline (reference sequence). Produced via immunoSEQ multiplex PCR; TCRdb's table is partial and in-frame only. The repertoire includes roughly 590,000 clones, around 95% of them detected once, and 0.11% sits in the top ten.

The chain employs TRBV19 and TRBJ1-6; possible D gene TRBD1, 5 bases. The sequence came from a woman in her 30s in good health. The material sequenced was naive CD8+ T cells sorted from blood. The CDR3 DNA sequence: TGTGCCAGTAGCTCCGACAGCCTGGATTCACCCCTCCACTTT. Protein product: CASSSDSLDSPLHF.